One sample yielded the 15 T cell receptor beta chains listed below, sequenced in a study of blood T cell repertoires in COVID-19. The protocol was immunoSEQ multiplex PCR, while the TCRdb copy is restricted to in-frame clones and leaves out a portion. The sample gives about 250,000 clones, around nine tenths of which show up once; approximately 1.5% is in the top ten. Sequenced: peripheral blood. These receptors were taken from a woman aged 55-69 years who had recovered from COVID-19.

This rearrangement joins TRBV27 to TRBJ2-3; D may be TRBD1 (5 bases). Trimming left V 2 bases short and J 4 bases short, with 16 bases between. The CDR3 runs 16 residues. Germline V gives CDR1 MNHEY, CDR2 SMNVEV (reference sequence). CDR3 protein: CASSLVAGPPADTQYF. DNA of the CDR3: TGTGCCAGCAGTTTAGTGGCAGGGCCCCCCGCAGATACGCAGTATTTT.

The V gene is TRBV5-1, the J gene TRBJ2-7, with no clear D. This CDR3 comprises 14 residues. Trimming cost V 0 bases and J 4 bases, with 11 bases left between them. Germline assignment: CDR1 SGHRS and CDR2 YFSETQ. The DNA of the CDR3 is TGCGCCAGCAGCTTGGTGGGCGTTTGGTACGAGCAGTACTTC. It specifies CASSLVGVWYEQYF.

This chain links TRBV27 with TRBJ1-4; 9 bases align to TRBD1. Looked up from germline, CDR1 is MNHEY and CDR2 is SMNVEV (reference sequence). After removal of 5 bases from V and 7 bases from J, the junction contained 8 bases not matched to a gene. The CDR3 has 15 residues. In DNA, the CDR3 is TGTGCCAGCAGTAGACTGGGACAGGGTTCTGAAAAACTGTTTTTT. Translation: CASSRLGQGSEKLFF. Based on the CDR3 plus reference TRBV27 and TRBJ1-4, the full variable domain is EAQVTQNPRYLITVTGKKLTVTCSQNMNHEYMSWYRQDPGLGLRQIYYSMNVEVTDKGDVPEGYKVSRKEKRNFPLILESPSPNQTSLYFCASSRLGQGSEKLFFGSGTQLSVL.

V usage is TRBV9 and J usage is TRBJ2-7, with 9 bases identical to TRBD1. Germline V gene data show CDR1 as SGDLS and CDR2 as YYNGEE. Losses at the gene ends were 4 bases for V and 6 bases for J; bases not matched to a gene: 5. The CDR3 runs to 13 residues. In nucleotides, the CDR3 is TGTGCCAGCAGCTCCGGGACAGGGATCGAGCAGTACTTC. It is translated as CASSSGTGIEQYF.

This clone was counted many times. The chain recombines TRBV4-1 with TRBJ1-5, with TRBD1 matching 7 bases. The germline CDR1 and CDR2 sequences are MGHRA and YSYEKL. Unmatched junction bases numbered 3, after V lost 0 bases and J lost 4 bases. CDR3 length: 15 amino acids. The chain's CDR3 is CASSQDDRANQPQHF. CDR3 in DNA: TGCGCCAGCAGCCAAGATGACAGGGCAAATCAGCCCCAGCATTTT.

The V and J genes are TRBV4-1 and TRBJ1-4; perhaps TRBD1 as D (6 bases). The CDR3 has 15 residues. V was pared by 3 bases and J by 8 bases, with 16 bases between. Germline assignment: CDR1 MGHRA and CDR2 YSYEKL. CDR3 amino acids: CASSHGTTFGEKLFF. CDR3 nucleotides: TGCGCCAGCAGCCATGGGACAACCTTCGGGGAAAAACTGTTTTTT.

J is TRBJ1-2 and V is TRBV21-1; no DNA check was done on the table's D call, TRBD1. TRBV21-1 is given as a pseudogene. The CDR3 consists of 16 residues. The CDR3 here is CASSRETGPANYGYTF. DNA for the CDR3: TGTGCCAGCAGCAGGGAGACAGGGCCAGCTAACTATGGCTACACCTTC.

The J gene is TRBJ2-7, the V gene TRBV5-1; 7 nucleotides line up with TRBD2. Germline V gives CDR1 SGHRS, CDR2 YFSETQ. The ends lost 1 base at V and 5 bases at J; junction bases unmatched: 9. The CDR3 is made up of 15 amino acids. In DNA, the CDR3 is TGCGCCAGCAGCTTGTCGGGGGGATTTTACGACGAGCAGTACTTC. Residues: CASSLSGGFYDEQYF.

This chain uses TRBV19 with TRBJ1-6; D is ambiguous. This CDR3 is 13 amino acids long. Looked up from germline, CDR1 is LNHDA and CDR2 is SQIVND (reference sequence). Trimming stripped 6 bases from V and 8 bases from J, with 11 bases between. CDR3 sequence (DNA): TGTGCCAGTAGGGAGCCGGGTGATTCACCCCTCCACTTT. This gives the protein CASREPGDSPLHF.

The rearrangement uses TRBV11-3 and TRBJ2-1, with no clear D. The germline gives CDR1 SGHNT, CDR2 YENEEA. V shed 1 base and J shed 4 bases, with 8 bases lying between them. This CDR3 is built from 14 residues. The CDR3 nucleotides read TGTGCCAGCAGCTTAGGGTCCGGGTACAATGAGCAGTTCTTC. It encodes CASSLGSGYNEQFF.

The CDR3 region has the DNA TGTGCCAGCAGCCCCATCGGGCGGGGGTCCACCACAGATACGCAGTATTTT. This gives the protein CASSPIGRGSTTDTQYF. This chain uses TRBV27 with TRBJ2-3, with TRBD2 matching 7 bases. V shed 6 bases, J shed 2 bases, and the junction held 14 bases outside the gene matches. Germline CDR1 is MNHEY and CDR2 is SMNVEV (reference sequence). The CDR3 is 17 residues long.

The rearrangement uses TRBV15 and TRBJ2-3, with 9 bases identical to TRBD2. J lost 5 bases, V lost 0 bases, and 9 bases had no gene match. The CDR3 loop spans 17 amino acids. Germline lookup yields CDR1 LNHNV and CDR2 YYDKDF (reference sequence). The CDR3 sequence: CATSRDRLAGSGDTQYF. The CDR3 region has the DNA TGTGCCACCAGCAGAGATAGGCTAGCGGGGTCGGGAGATACGCAGTATTTT.

The chain combines TRBV6-2 or TRBV6-3 with TRBJ2-7; D perhaps matches TRBD2 (6 bases). The CDR3 sequence is 15 residues long. Germline V gives CDR1 MNHEY, CDR2 SVGEGT. The V and J ends lost 4 bases and 4 bases respectively, with 17 bases between them. This chain's CDR3 is CASSWGARAGYEQYF. The CDR3 DNA sequence: TGTGCCAGCAGTTGGGGTGCCAGGGCGGGATACGAGCAGTACTTC.

V and J are TRBV27 and TRBJ1-4; possibly TRBD1 for D (5 bases). The CDR3 sequence is 15 residues long. Germline V gene lookup returns CDR1 MNHEY and CDR2 SMNVEV (reference sequence). The germline V and J ends were trimmed by 6 bases and 7 bases, with 18 bases remaining between them. CDR3 sequence: CASRTLGGGAEKLFF. CDR3 nucleotide sequence: TGTGCCAGCAGGACCCTGGGCGGAGGGGCTGAAAAACTGTTTTTT.

The chain joins TRBV7-6 to TRBJ1-5; no firm D call. The CDR3 extends over 14 amino acids. Germline V gene lookup returns CDR1 SGHVS and CDR2 FNYEAQ. V was clipped by 4 bases and J by 3 bases, with 10 bases between them. In DNA, the CDR3 is TGTGCCAGCAGCTCAACAGTGAACAATCAGCCCCAGCATTTT. Protein sequence: CASSSTVNNQPQHF.